These 19 T cell receptor beta chains share one sample of origin, sequenced in a study of cytomegalovirus exposure and HLA in healthy donors. 60 Vbeta and 13 Jbeta primers were used in PCR. TCRdb keeps only in-frame clones here, not all; method: immunoSEQ multiplex PCR. The sample consists of 100,000 to 120,000 clones, over 65% of them appearing once. The sample comprised PBMCs. The receptors here all came from a man aged 25 to 40 in good health and CMV-seropositive.

The genes are TRBV5-4 and TRBJ2-1; the match to TRBD2 covers 10 bases. This CDR3 contains 13 residues. V was clipped by 7 bases and J by 6 bases; unmatched bases: 4. Per germline, CDR1 SGHNT and CDR2 YYREEE (reference sequence). CDR3 in amino acids: CASEGLASNEQFF. The CDR3 bases are TGTGCCAGCGAGGGACTAGCGAGCAATGAGCAGTTCTTC.

This chain links TRBV27 with TRBJ2-5; 8 nucleotides line up with TRBD2. The CDR3 has 15 residues. CDR1 and CDR2 from the germline V gene are MNHEY and SMNVEV (reference sequence). With 2 bases clipped from V and 2 bases from J, the junction kept 4 bases outside the gene matches. CDR3 nucleotides: TGTGCCAGCAGTTTAAGGCGGGGGGAACAAGAGACCCAGTACTTC. It translates to CASSLRRGEQETQYF.

The chain recombines TRBV6-6 with TRBJ1-6; unclear D gene. CDR1 is MNHNY and CDR2 is SVGAGI in the germline V gene (reference sequence). V lost 0 bases and J 11 bases, leaving 2 bases between the germline ends. The CDR3 sequence is 11 residues long. CDR3 sequence: CASSYSTPLHF. Here the CDR3 DNA reads TGTGCCAGCAGTTACTCCACACCCCTCCACTTT.

J is TRBJ2-3 and V is TRBV9; 15 bases align to TRBD2. J was trimmed by 4 bases and V by 6 bases; bases with no gene match: 3. Looked up from germline, CDR1 is SGDLS and CDR2 is YYNGEE. The CDR3 runs 15 residues. This CDR3 is CASTRTSGGADTQYF. The CDR3, as DNA: TGTGCCAGCACGCGGACTAGCGGGGGGGCAGATACGCAGTATTTT.

This clone showed up just a few times. The chain recombines TRBV5-1 with TRBJ2-3, with 7 bases identical to TRBD1. Trimming cost V 4 bases and J 0 bases; bases outside gene matches: 2. This CDR3 has 14 residues. CDR1 is SGHRS, CDR2 YFSETQ, per germline. In DNA, the CDR3 is TGCGCCAGCAGCCCGGGACAGAGCACAGATACGCAGTATTTT. Protein: CASSPGQSTDTQYF.

The chain employs TRBV9 and TRBJ2-7; maybe TRBD2 (5 bases). V lost 0 bases and J 0 bases, leaving 13 bases between the germline ends. The CDR3 has 16 residues. The V gene's germline CDR1 is SGDLS and CDR2 YYNGEE. The CDR3 is CASSVAGGPSSYEQYF. CDR3 DNA: TGTGCCAGCAGCGTAGCAGGCGGGCCGAGCTCCTACGAGCAGTACTTC.

V is TRBV19 and J is TRBJ1-1, with unresolved D. V was clipped by 8 bases and J by 2 bases, with 15 bases between them. The CDR3 is made up of 14 amino acids. Germline assignment: CDR1 LNHDA and CDR2 SQIVND (reference sequence). The CDR3 spells CASSPKLFNTEAFF. CDR3 DNA sequence: TGTGCCAGTTCCCCAAAGCTATTTAACACTGAAGCTTTCTTT.

The CDR3 sequence: CASSVQGDTEAFF. The CDR3 region has the DNA TGTGCCAGCAGCGTACAGGGGGACACTGAAGCTTTCTTT. This chain uses TRBV7-9 with TRBJ1-1; 8 nucleotides line up with TRBD1. The V segment lost 5 bases and the J segment 3 bases; nucleotides outside the gene matches: 2. Germline V gene data show CDR1 as SEHNR and CDR2 as FQNEAQ (reference sequence). The CDR3 is 13 residues long.

This chain joins TRBV28 and TRBJ1-1, with unresolved D. Germline CDR1 reads MDHEN; CDR2 reads SYDVKM. This CDR3 has 14 amino acids. V was cut by 5 bases and J by 1 base, with 11 bases left in between. The CDR3 here is CASSEDTPNTEAFF. Here the CDR3 DNA reads TGTGCCAGCAGTGAAGACACGCCGAACACTGAAGCTTTCTTT.

V is TRBV19 and J is TRBJ2-3, with 7 bases lining up with TRBD1. V lost 5 bases and J lost 0; bases outside the gene matches: 2. Germline CDR1 reads LNHDA; CDR2 reads SQIVND (reference sequence). The CDR3 length is 14 residues. Written as DNA, the CDR3 is TGTGCCAGTAGTCCGGACAGGAGCACAGATACGCAGTATTTT. Amino acids: CASSPDRSTDTQYF.

The rearrangement links TRBV28 to TRBJ2-3, with TRBD2 as a possible D gene (6 bases). Germline V gene sequence: CDR1 MDHEN, CDR2 SYDVKM. V was pared by 6 bases and J by 5 bases, with 12 bases between. The CDR3 extends over 13 amino acids. The CDR3 bases are TGTGCCAGCAGCATCGGCGGGGTAGATACGCAGTATTTT. Protein: CASSIGGVDTQYF.

This chain links TRBV2 with TRBJ2-5; 11 bases fit TRBD2. Germline values: CDR1 SNHLY, CDR2 FYNNEI. The CDR3 covers 14 residues. The V segment lost 4 bases and the J segment 4 bases; nucleotides outside the gene matches: 2. The CDR3 sequence is CASSASGGPETQYF. The CDR3 coding sequence is TGTGCCAGCAGTGCTAGCGGGGGGCCAGAGACCCAGTACTTC.

The J gene is TRBJ1-4, the V gene TRBV5-4, with a possible D match to TRBD1 (6 bases). This CDR3 has 13 amino acids. Trimming pared 2 bases from V and 5 bases from J, leaving 7 bases between. Germline V lookup: CDR1 SGHNT, CDR2 YYREEE (reference sequence). The CDR3 DNA reads TGTGCCAGCAGCTTCGGACAGAATGAAAAACTGTTTTTT. Amino acid sequence: CASSFGQNEKLFF.

The V gene is TRBV5-4, the J gene TRBJ1-2; 8 bases are shared with TRBD1. With V trimmed by 0 bases and J by 0 bases, 1 base remained unmatched. This CDR3 contains 15 residues. In germline, CDR1 is SGHNT, CDR2 YYREEE (reference sequence). The CDR3 DNA is TGTGCCAGCAGCTTGGGGGACAGGACTAACTATGGCTACACCTTC. Amino acids: CASSLGDRTNYGYTF.

The rearrangement links TRBV6-6 to TRBJ2-1; TRBD1 matches 8 bases. Trimming at V came to 2 bases and at J to 6 bases, leaving 3 bases not matched to a gene. Germline CDR1 reads MNHNY; CDR2 reads SVGAGI (reference sequence). There are 14 residues in the CDR3. CDR3 sequence (DNA): TGTGCCAGCAGTTACCCCGACAGGGGCAATGAGCAGTTCTTC. This translates into CASSYPDRGNEQFF.

This rearrangement joins TRBV19 to TRBJ1-5; 11 positions match TRBD1. V shed 9 bases and J 6 bases; nucleotides not matched to a gene: 16. Looked up from germline, CDR1 is LNHDA and CDR2 is SQIVND (reference sequence). The CDR3 sequence is 17 residues long. The CDR3 DNA sequence: TGTGCCAGCAAACCGCTGGCGGGACAGGGGGTTATTCAGCCCCAGCATTTT. It codes for CASKPLAGQGVIQPQHF.

In DNA form, the CDR3 reads TGTGCCAGCAGCGTAGTGACAGGGGGTCCCCAAGAGACCCAGTACTTC. Translated, it gives CASSVVTGGPQETQYF. J is TRBJ2-5 and V is TRBV9, with 9 bases that match TRBD1. V gave up 0 bases and J gave up 1 base; unmatched junction bases: 4. CDR1 is SGDLS and CDR2 is YYNGEE in the germline V gene. This CDR3 is 16 amino acids long.

The chain uses TRBV9 and TRBJ1-3; 8 positions match TRBD1. With V trimmed by 3 bases and J by 0 bases, 2 bases remained unmatched. The germline V gene encodes CDR1 SGDLS and CDR2 YYNGEE. This CDR3 comprises 15 residues. The CDR3 region is CASSAGQDSGNTIYF. The CDR3, as DNA: TGTGCCAGCAGCGCGGGACAGGACTCTGGAAACACCATATATTTT.

This clone is a singleton in its sample. The chain joins TRBV11-3 to TRBJ2-1; TRBD2 matches at 9 bases. CDR3 size: 15 residues. The germline gives CDR1 SGHNT, CDR2 YENEEA. The V and J ends lost 5 bases and 6 bases, in that order; junction bases with no gene match: 8. The CDR3 DNA sequence: TGTGCCAGCAGCGACGGGACTAGCAGCGTCAATGAGCAGTTCTTC. Protein: CASSDGTSSVNEQFF.